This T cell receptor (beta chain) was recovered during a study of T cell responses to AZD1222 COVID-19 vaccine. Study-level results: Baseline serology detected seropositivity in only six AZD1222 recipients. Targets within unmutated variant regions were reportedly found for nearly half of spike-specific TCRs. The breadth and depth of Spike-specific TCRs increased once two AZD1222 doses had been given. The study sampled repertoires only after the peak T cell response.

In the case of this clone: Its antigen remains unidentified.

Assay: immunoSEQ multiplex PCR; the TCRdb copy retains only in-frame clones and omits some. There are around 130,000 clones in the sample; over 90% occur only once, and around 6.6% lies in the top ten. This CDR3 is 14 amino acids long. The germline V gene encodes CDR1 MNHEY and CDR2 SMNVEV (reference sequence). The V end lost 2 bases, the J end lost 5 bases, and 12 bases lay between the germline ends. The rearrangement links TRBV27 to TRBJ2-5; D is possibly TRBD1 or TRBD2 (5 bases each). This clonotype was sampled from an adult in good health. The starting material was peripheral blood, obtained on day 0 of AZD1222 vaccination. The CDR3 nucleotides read TGTGCCAGCAGTTTAAGGGTGAGGGGTGAGACCCAGTACTTC. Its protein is CASSLRVRGETQYF.